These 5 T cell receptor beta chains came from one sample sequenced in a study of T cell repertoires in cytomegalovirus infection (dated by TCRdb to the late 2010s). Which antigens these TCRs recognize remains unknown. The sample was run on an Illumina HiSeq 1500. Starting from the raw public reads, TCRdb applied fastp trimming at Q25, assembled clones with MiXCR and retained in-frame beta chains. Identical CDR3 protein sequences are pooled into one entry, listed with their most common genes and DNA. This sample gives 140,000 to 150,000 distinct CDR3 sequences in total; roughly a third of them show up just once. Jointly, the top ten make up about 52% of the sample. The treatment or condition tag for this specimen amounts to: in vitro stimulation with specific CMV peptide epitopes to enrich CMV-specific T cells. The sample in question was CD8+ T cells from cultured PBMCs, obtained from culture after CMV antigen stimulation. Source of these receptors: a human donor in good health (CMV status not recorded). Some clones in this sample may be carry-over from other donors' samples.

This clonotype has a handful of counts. DNA for the CDR3: TGCGCCAGCAGCCAAGATGGTCGGATCGGGGAGCTGTTTTTT. Its translation is CASSQDGRIGELFF. The V call is TRBV4-1, the J call TRBJ2-2; D gene unclear. CDR1 and CDR2 from the germline V gene are MGHRA and YSYEKL. The CDR3 is made up of 14 amino acids. V was trimmed by 0 bases and J by 7 bases, leaving 9 bases between them.

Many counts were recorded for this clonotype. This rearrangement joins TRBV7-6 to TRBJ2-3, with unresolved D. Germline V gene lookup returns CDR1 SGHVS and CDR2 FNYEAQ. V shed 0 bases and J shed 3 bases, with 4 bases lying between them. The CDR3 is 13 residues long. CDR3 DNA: TGTGCCAGCAGCTTAGCGCCAACAGATACGCAGTATTTT. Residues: CASSLAPTDTQYF.

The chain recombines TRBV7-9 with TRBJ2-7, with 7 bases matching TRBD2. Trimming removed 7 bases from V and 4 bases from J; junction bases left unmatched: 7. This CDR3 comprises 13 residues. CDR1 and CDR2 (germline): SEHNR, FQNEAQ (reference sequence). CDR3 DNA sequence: TGTGCCAGCACGGGCGGGGGAACTTACGAGCAGTACTTC. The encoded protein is CASTGGGTYEQYF.

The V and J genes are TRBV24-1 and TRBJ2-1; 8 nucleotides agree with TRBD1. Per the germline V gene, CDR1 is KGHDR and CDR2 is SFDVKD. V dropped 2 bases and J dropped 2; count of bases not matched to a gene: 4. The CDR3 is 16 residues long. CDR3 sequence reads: CATSDSTDRAYNEQFF. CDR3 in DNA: TGTGCCACCAGTGATTCGACGGACAGGGCCTACAATGAGCAGTTCTTC.

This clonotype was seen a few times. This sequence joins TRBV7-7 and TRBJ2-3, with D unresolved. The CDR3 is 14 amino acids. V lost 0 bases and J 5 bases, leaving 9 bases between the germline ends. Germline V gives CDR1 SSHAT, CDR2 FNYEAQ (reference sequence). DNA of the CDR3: TGTGCCAGCAGCTTAGCGTTAGGTGTAGATACGCAGTATTTT. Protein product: CASSLALGVDTQYF.